This T cell receptor (beta chain) appears in the sequencing data of a study of blood T cell repertoires in COVID-19. As for the study in general: COVID-19 samples collected from the United States, Italy and Spain covered acute and convalescent phases.

CDR1 and CDR2 (germline): LGHDT, YNNKEL (reference sequence). This CDR3 spans 14 amino acids. The trim removed 4 bases at V and 1 base at J, leaving 3 bases unmatched. Method: immunoSEQ multiplex PCR; TCRdb's copy keeps in-frame clones and lacks some. This table holds about 70,000 clones, 70% to 85% found once. The chain recombines TRBV3-1 (or the pseudogene TRBV3-2) with TRBJ1-1; TRBD1 matches 7 bases. The origin of this receptor is a woman aged 60-75 years with acute or convalescent COVID-19. Sequencing was performed on peripheral blood. In DNA form, the CDR3 reads TGTGCCAGCAGCCTAGGGGGCGGGAACACTGAAGCTTTCTTT. Its translation is CASSLGGGNTEAFF.